These 15 T cell receptor beta chains originate from one sample sequenced in a study of OX40 agonist ivuxolimab in advanced cancers. Profiled with immunoSEQ multiplex PCR; TCRdb holds only in-frame clones, not every one. The sample includes 65,000 to 75,000 clones, about 85% of them seen just once. The specimen comprised CD4+ or CD8+ T cells sorted from blood, sampled in a trial of the OX40 agonist ivuxolimab. The receptors were sampled from an adult with an advanced solid tumor such as melanoma, head and neck, liver or kidney cancer.

This chain connects TRBV2 to TRBJ2-5; TRBD2 might be the D (5 bases). Germline lookup yields CDR1 SNHLY and CDR2 FYNNEI. Trimming took off 8 bases at V and 5 bases at J, with 9 bases between the two ends. This CDR3 has 11 residues. The CDR3 nucleotides read TGTGCCAGCTCCGGCGGGGAGACCCAGTACTTC. Its protein product is CASSGGETQYF.

The rearrangement uses TRBV6-1 and TRBJ2-1; D unclear. V lost 8 bases and J lost 5, with 13 bases in between. CDR1 is MNHNS and CDR2 is SASEGT in the germline V gene. The CDR3 runs 13 residues. CDR3 in amino acids: CASSPSRDNEQFF. The CDR3, as DNA: TGTGCCAGCTCCCCCAGTCGGGACAATGAGCAGTTCTTC.

The table lists this clone with a count of one. This chain joins TRBV21-1 and TRBJ1-1. TRBV21-1 is listed as a pseudogene. This CDR3 comprises 16 residues. The CDR3 loop is CASPTPGARSSTEAFF. In nucleotides, the CDR3 is TGTGCCAGCCCTACCCCCGGGGCGAGGAGTTCCACTGAAGCTTTCTTT.

The chain uses TRBV19 and TRBJ1-5, with TRBD1 matching 7 bases. The trim removed 5 bases at V and 5 bases at J, leaving 9 bases unmatched. There are 15 residues in the CDR3. The V gene's germline CDR1 is LNHDA and CDR2 SQIVND (reference sequence). The CDR3 loop is CASSLGQERHQPQHF. Here the CDR3 DNA reads TGTGCCAGTAGTCTCGGACAGGAAAGACATCAGCCCCAGCATTTT.

The CDR3 region has the DNA TGCACCAGCAGCCGCTATGAGAAAAATGAGCAGTTCTTC. Translating it yields CTSSRYEKNEQFF. This chain uses TRBV1 with TRBJ2-1; TRBD2, as called in the table, went unchecked against the DNA. TRBV1 is deemed a pseudogene. The CDR3 length is 13 residues.

This clone appeared once. The V gene is TRBV5-1, the J gene TRBJ2-5; weak D call: TRBD2 (6 bases). V was cut by 5 bases and J by 5 bases, with 13 bases left in between. Germline loops: CDR1 SGHRS, CDR2 YFSETQ. This CDR3 has 13 residues. This CDR3 is CASSSGSRETQYF. CDR3 DNA: TGCGCCAGCAGTAGCGGTTCACGGGAGACCCAGTACTTC.

The chain carries TRBV7-2 and TRBJ1-1; no reliable D call. Trimming took off 5 bases at V and 7 bases at J, with 14 bases between the two ends. There are 13 residues in the CDR3. Germline V gene sequence: CDR1 SGHTA, CDR2 FQGNSA. CDR3 sequence: CASSTEGLFEAFF. CDR3 sequence (DNA): TGTGCCAGCAGCACCGAAGGGTTGTTTGAAGCTTTCTTT.

On this clone itself: The junction differs from germline at one of its ends, possibly a read error. The V gene is TRBV14, the J gene TRBJ2-2; D gene uncertain. From germline, CDR1 is SGHDN and CDR2 FVKESK. This CDR3 has 16 amino acids. CDR3 protein: CASSHATVGFTEELFF. In DNA, the CDR3 is TGTGCCAGCAGCCACGCCACCGTGGGTTTCACCGAGGAGCTGTTTTTT. Full variable domain (outside the CDR3, taken from reference TRBV14 and TRBJ2-2): EAGVTQFPSHSVIEKGQTVTLRCDPISGHDNLYWYRRVMGKEIKFLLHFVKESKQDESGMPNNRFLAERTGGTYSTLKVQPAELEDSGVYFCASSHATVGFTEELFFGEGSRLTVL.

V and J are TRBV10-3 and TRBJ1-4; weak D call: TRBD1 (6 bases). In germline, CDR1 is ENHRY, CDR2 SYGVKD. Trimming stripped 6 bases from V and 1 base from J, with 9 bases between. The CDR3 spans 14 residues. CDR3 region: CAIRGHQTNEKLFF. In nucleotides, the CDR3 is TGTGCCATCAGGGGACACCAAACTAATGAAAAACTGTTTTTT.

V gene TRBV5-8 combines with J gene TRBJ2-3, with D possibly called TRBD1 or TRBD2 (6 bases each). Germline assignment: CDR1 SGHTS and CDR2 YDEGEE. The CDR3 totals 16 residues. Trimming stripped 4 bases from V and 7 bases from J, with 22 bases between. The CDR3: CASSPSIWGAGNTQYF. Written as DNA, the CDR3 is TGTGCCAGCAGCCCCAGTATCTGGGGGGCCGGGAATACGCAGTATTTT.

This clone was detected a few times. The chain carries TRBV2 and TRBJ1-6; D call uncertain. V was shortened by 8 bases and J by 6 bases, with 14 bases between the two germline ends. Germline CDR1 and CDR2: SNHLY and FYNNEI. The CDR3 sequence is 14 residues long. This CDR3 is CASGLRRVNSPLHF. As DNA, the CDR3 is TGTGCCAGCGGGCTCCGACGGGTTAATTCACCCCTCCACTTT.

The CDR3 DNA reads TGTGCCAGTAATACCGGGACTGTCCACTACAATGAGCAGTTCTTC. Protein sequence: CASNTGTVHYNEQFF. The chain recombines TRBV19 with TRBJ2-1; maybe TRBD2 (6 bases). The ends were cut back, 7 bases at V and 3 bases at J, with 16 bases in the middle. The CDR3 is made up of 15 amino acids. Looked up from germline, CDR1 is LNHDA and CDR2 is SQIVND (reference sequence).

This clone was recorded once. J is TRBJ1-1 and V is TRBV5-6; no firm D call. The CDR3 loop spans 13 amino acids. CDR1 is SGHDT and CDR2 is YYEEEE in the germline V gene. The V gene lost 4 bases and the J gene lost 5 bases, with 12 bases spanning the gap. The CDR3 here is CASSRRTGTEAFF. The CDR3 DNA reads TGTGCCAGCAGCCGACGGACCGGGACTGAAGCTTTCTTT.

The chain recombines TRBV19 with TRBJ2-5, with 7 nucleotides matching TRBD1. This CDR3 is built from 14 residues. V was pared by 7 bases and J by 3 bases, with 8 bases of the junction left unmatched. Germline V gene sequence: CDR1 LNHDA, CDR2 SQIVND (reference sequence). The CDR3 nucleotides are TGTGCCAGTACCAATGGACAGGAGGAAGAGACCCAGTACTTC. Its protein product is CASTNGQEEETQYF.

This clone occurred a few times. The rearrangement joins TRBV5-1 to TRBJ1-2; perhaps TRBD1 as D (6 bases). Germline loops: CDR1 SGHRS, CDR2 YFSETQ. Deletions cut 0 bases from V and 4 bases from J, with 13 bases between. This CDR3 contains 15 residues. This chain's CDR3 is CASSLAQGRGYGYTF. CDR3 coding DNA: TGCGCCAGCAGCTTGGCCCAGGGGCGCGGCTATGGCTACACCTTC.